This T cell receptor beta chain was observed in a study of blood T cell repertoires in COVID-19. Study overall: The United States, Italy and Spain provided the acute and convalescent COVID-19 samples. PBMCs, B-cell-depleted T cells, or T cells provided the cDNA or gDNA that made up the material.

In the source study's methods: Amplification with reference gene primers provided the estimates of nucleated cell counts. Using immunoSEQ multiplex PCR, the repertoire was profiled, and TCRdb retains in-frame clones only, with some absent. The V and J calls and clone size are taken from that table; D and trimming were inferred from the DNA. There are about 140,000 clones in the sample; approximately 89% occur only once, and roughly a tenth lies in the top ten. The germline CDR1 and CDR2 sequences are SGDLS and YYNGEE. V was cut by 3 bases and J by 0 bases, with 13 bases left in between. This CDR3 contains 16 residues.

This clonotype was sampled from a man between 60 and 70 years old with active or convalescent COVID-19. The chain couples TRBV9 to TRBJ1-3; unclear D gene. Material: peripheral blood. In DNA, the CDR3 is TGTGCCAGCAGCGCAAGAACAGTTGACTCTGGAAACACCATATATTTT. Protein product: CASSARTVDSGNTIYF.